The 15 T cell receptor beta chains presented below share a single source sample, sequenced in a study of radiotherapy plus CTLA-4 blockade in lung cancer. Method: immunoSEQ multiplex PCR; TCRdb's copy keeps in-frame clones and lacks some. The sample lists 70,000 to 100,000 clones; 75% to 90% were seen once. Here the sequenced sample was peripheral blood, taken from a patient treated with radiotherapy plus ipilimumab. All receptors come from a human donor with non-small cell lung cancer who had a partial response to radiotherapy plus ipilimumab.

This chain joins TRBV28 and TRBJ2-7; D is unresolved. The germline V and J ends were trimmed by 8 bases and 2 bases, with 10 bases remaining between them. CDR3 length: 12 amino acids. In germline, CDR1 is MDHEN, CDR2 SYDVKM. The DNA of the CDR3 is TGTGCCAGCGCATCAGTAACCTACGAGCAGTACTTC. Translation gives CASASVTYEQYF.

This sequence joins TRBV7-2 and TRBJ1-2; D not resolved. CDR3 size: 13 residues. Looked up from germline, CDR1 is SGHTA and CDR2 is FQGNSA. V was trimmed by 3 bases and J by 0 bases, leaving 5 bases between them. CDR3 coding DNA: TGTGCCAGCAGCTTTTCAACTAACTATGGCTACACCTTC. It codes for CASSFSTNYGYTF.

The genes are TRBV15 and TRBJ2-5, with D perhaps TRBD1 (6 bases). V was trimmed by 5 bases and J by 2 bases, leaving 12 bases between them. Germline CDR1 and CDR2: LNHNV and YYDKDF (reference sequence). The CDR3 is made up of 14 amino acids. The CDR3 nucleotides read TGTGCCACCAGCGTCCGGACAGCACAAGAGACCCAGTACTTC. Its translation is CATSVRTAQETQYF.

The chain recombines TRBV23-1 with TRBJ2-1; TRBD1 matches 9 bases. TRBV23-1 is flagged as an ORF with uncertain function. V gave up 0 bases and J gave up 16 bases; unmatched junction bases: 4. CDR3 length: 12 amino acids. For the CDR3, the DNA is TGCGCCAGCAGTCAATCCCGGGACAGGGTTTTCTTC. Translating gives CASSQSRDRVFF.

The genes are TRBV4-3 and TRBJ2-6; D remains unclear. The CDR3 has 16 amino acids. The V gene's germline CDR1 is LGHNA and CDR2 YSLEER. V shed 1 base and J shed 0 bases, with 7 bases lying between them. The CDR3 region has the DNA TGCGCCAGCAGCCAAGCCTACGACTCTGGGGCCAACGTCCTGACTTTC. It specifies CASSQAYDSGANVLTF.

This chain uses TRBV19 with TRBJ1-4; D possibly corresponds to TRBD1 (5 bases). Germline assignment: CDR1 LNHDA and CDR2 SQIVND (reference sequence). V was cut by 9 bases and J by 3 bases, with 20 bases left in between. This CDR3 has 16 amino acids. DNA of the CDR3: TGTGCCAGAGGAGGGATAGCCGGGGGAGCTAATGAAAAACTGTTTTTT. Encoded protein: CARGGIAGGANEKLFF.

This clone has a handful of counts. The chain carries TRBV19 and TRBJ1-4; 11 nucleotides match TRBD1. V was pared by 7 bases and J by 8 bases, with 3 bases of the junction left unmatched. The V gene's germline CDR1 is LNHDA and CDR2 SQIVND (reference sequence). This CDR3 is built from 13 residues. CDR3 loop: CASTWTGGEKLFF. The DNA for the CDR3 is TGTGCCAGTACGTGGACAGGGGGCGAAAAACTGTTTTTT.

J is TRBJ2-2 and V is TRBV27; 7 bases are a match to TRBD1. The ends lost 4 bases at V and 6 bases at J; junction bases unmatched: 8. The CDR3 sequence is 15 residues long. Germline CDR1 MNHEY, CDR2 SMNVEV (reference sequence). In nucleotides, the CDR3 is TGTGCCAGCAGTTCGGACAGGTCGTCGGCCGGGGAGCTGTTTTTT. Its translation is CASSSDRSSAGELFF.

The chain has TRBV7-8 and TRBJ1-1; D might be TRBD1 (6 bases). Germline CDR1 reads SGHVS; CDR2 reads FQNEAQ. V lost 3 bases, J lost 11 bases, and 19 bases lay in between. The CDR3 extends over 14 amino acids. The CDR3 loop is CASSFSGGEGRAFF. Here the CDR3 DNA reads TGTGCCAGCAGCTTTTCGGGGGGCGAGGGGCGTGCTTTCTTT.

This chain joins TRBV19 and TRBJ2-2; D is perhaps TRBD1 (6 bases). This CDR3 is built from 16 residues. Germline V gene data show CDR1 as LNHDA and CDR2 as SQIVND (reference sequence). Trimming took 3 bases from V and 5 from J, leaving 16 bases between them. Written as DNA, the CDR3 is TGTGCCAGTAGTATTGCGTACAGGGCCAGAACCGGGGAGCTGTTTTTT. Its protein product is CASSIAYRARTGELFF.

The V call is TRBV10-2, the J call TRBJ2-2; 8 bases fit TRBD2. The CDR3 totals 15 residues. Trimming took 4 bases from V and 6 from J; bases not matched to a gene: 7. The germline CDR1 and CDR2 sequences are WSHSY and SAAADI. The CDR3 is CASSGRVAGPGELFF. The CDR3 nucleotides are TGCGCCAGCAGTGGGCGGGTAGCGGGACCCGGGGAGCTGTTTTTT.

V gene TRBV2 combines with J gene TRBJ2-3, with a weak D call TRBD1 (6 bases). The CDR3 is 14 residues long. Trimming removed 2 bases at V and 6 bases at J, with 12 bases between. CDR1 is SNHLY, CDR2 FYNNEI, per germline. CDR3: CASSELNRADTQYF. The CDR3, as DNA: TGTGCCAGCAGTGAACTGAACAGGGCGGATACGCAGTATTTT.

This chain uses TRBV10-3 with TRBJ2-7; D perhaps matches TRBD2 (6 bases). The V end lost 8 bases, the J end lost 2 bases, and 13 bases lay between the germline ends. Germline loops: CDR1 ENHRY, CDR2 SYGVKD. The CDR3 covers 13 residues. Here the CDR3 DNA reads TGTGCCATCGGCGGGACTCAAACCTACGAGCAGTACTTC. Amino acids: CAIGGTQTYEQYF.

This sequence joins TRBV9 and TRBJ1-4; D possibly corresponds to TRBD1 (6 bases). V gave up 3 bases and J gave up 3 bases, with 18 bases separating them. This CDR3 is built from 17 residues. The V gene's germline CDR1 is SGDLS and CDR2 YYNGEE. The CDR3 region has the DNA TGTGCCAGCAGCGAGGGACCTCACAGGGCTTCTAATGAAAAACTGTTTTTT. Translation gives CASSEGPHRASNEKLFF.

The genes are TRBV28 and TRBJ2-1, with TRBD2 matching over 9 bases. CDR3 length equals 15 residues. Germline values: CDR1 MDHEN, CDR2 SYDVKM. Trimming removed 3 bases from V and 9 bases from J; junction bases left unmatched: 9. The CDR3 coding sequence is TGTGCCAGCAGTTTCCGCGGACTAGCGTCCGGTGAGCAGTTCTTC. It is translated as CASSFRGLASGEQFF.